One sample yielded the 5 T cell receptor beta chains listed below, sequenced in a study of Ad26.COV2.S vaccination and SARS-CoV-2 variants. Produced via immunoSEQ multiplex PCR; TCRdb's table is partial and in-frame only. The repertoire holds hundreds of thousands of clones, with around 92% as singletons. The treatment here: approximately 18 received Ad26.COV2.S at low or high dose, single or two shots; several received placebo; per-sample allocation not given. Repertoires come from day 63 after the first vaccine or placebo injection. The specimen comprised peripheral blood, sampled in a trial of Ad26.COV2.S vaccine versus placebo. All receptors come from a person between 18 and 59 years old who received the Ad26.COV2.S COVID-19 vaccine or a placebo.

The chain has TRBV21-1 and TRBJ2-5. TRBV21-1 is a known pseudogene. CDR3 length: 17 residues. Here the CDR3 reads CASSPRPGGRGDETQYF. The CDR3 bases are TGTGCCAGCAGCCCTCGCCCCGGGGGCAGGGGCGACGAGACCCAGTACTTC.

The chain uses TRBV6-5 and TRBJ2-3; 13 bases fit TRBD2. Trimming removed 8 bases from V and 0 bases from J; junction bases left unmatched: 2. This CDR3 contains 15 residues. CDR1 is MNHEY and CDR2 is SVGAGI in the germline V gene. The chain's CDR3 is CASLGLAGSTDTQYF. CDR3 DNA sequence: TGTGCCAGCCTGGGACTAGCGGGGAGCACAGATACGCAGTATTTT.

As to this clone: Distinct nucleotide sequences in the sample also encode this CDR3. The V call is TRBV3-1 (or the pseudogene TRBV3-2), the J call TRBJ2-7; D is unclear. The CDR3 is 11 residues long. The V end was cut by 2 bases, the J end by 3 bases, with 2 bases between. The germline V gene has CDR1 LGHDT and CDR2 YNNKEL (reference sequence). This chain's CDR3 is CASSQSYEQYF. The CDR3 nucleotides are TGTGCCAGCAGCCAAAGCTACGAGCAGTACTTC.

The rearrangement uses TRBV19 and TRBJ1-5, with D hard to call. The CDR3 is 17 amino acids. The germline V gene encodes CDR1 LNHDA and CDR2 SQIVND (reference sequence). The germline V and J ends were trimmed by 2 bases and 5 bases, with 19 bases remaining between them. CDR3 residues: CASSIRSGGTSDQPQHF. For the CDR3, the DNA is TGTGCCAGTAGTATAAGGAGCGGTGGTACATCTGATCAGCCCCAGCATTTT.

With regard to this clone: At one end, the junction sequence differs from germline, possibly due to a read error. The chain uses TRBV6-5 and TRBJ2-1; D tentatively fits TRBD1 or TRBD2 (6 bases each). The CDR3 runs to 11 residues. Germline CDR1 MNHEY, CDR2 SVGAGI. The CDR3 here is CATNSGGGWVF. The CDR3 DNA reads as TGTGCCACCAATAGCGGAGGGGGATGGGTCTTC.